The present T cell receptor (beta chain) was sequenced within a study of blood T cell repertoires in COVID-19. Study summary: The United States, Italy and Spain were the sources of the acute and convalescent COVID-19 samples. The analysed material was cDNA or gDNA that came from T cells, B-cell-depleted T cells, or PBMCs.

Per the original methods: Amplified reference gene primers provided the basis for estimating nucleated cell counts. Sequencing was performed with immunoSEQ multiplex PCR; in TCRdb, only in-frame clones are kept and a portion is missing. That table gives V, J and clone size, and the DNA gave D and trimming. Here the sample spans more than 65,000 clones, less than 90% being singletons. V lost 4 bases to trimming and J lost 1 base, with 13 bases between them. The CDR3 spans 15 residues. Germline CDR1 SGHNT, CDR2 YENEEA. This chain connects TRBV11-3 to TRBJ2-5, with unresolved D. The sequence was collected from a man aged 55 to 70 with active or convalescent COVID-19. Input material: peripheral blood. As DNA, the CDR3 is TGTGCCAGCAGCTCTTCGACTGGGTCCCAAGAGACCCAGTACTTC. This sequence encodes CASSSSTGSQETQYF.